A single sample is the source of the 12 T cell receptor beta chains below, sequenced in a study of blood T cell repertoires in COVID-19. TCRdb's copy holds only in-frame clones and misses some; the assay was immunoSEQ multiplex PCR. The sample holds some 300,000 clones, about 87% seen once. The sample consisted of peripheral blood. The receptors originated from a woman aged 45-59 years with COVID-19, enrolled during active disease.

The chain is built from TRBV20-1 and TRBJ2-7; D possibly corresponds to TRBD2 (6 bases). The germline CDR1 and CDR2 sequences are DFQATT and SNEGSKA (reference sequence). V lost 3 bases and J lost 7, with 16 bases in between. This CDR3 comprises 13 residues. The CDR3 is CSASHGTRGEQYF. Here the CDR3 DNA reads TGCAGTGCTAGTCACGGTACTCGGGGGGAGCAGTACTTC.

The genes are TRBV5-5 and TRBJ2-1; 10 nucleotides line up with TRBD1. This CDR3 region has 18 residues. V shed 2 bases, J shed 6 bases, and the junction held 14 bases outside the gene matches. In germline, CDR1 is SGHKS, CDR2 YYEKEE (reference sequence). CDR3: CASSFLQTGGTSGNEQFF. The CDR3 bases are TGTGCCAGCAGCTTTCTTCAGACAGGGGGCACCTCGGGCAATGAGCAGTTCTTC. The full variable domain, with the rest looked up from reference TRBV5-5 and TRBJ2-1, is DAGVTQSPTHLIKTRGQQVTLRCSPISGHKSVSWYQQVLGQGPQFIFQYYEKEERGRGNFPDRFSARQFPNYSSELNVNALLLGDSALYLCASSFLQTGGTSGNEQFFGPGTRLTVL.

The rearrangement joins TRBV20-1 to TRBJ2-3; 7 bases fit TRBD2. The CDR3 is made up of 14 amino acids. The junction had 9 bases not matched to a gene; V was cut back by 3 bases and J by 6 bases. Germline V gene lookup returns CDR1 DFQATT and CDR2 SNEGSKA (reference sequence). The CDR3 nucleotides read TGCAGTGCTAGTCCCCGGCGGGAGATGGATACGCAGTATTTT. This gives the protein CSASPRREMDTQYF.

CDR3 amino acids: CASSLEGLAGGDGGYTF. The CDR3 DNA reads as TGCGCCAGCAGCTTGGAGGGATTAGCAGGGGGCGACGGTGGCTACACCTTC. The genes are TRBV5-1 and TRBJ1-2; 8 bases line up with TRBD1. In germline, CDR1 is SGHRS, CDR2 YFSETQ. Germline trimming cut 0 bases from V and 7 bases from J; bases unmatched to any gene: 14. The CDR3 loop spans 17 amino acids.

The CDR3 sequence is CAWSAGAYYGYTF. The DNA of the CDR3 is TGTGCCTGGAGTGCAGGGGCGTACTATGGCTACACCTTC. The chain is built from TRBV30 and TRBJ1-2, with D perhaps matching TRBD1 (6 bases). V lost 1 base, J lost 3 bases, and 9 bases lay in between. The CDR3 sequence is 13 residues long. Germline V gene sequence: CDR1 GTSNPN, CDR2 SVGIG (reference sequence).

A word on this clone: The identical CDR3 is also encoded by other nucleotide sequences in the sample. This chain links TRBV5-1 with TRBJ1-2; 10 bases fit TRBD1. CDR1 SGHRS and CDR2 YFSETQ come from the germline V gene. CDR3 length equals 14 residues. V shed 4 bases, J shed 3 bases, and the junction held 3 bases outside the gene matches. The CDR3 DNA reads as TGCGCCAGCAGCAGGACAGGGGGGGACTATGGCTACACCTTC. This translates into CASSRTGGDYGYTF. Variable domain in full (rest from reference TRBV5-1 and TRBJ1-2): KAGVTQTPRYLIKTRGQQVTLSCSPISGHRSVSWYQQTPGQGLQFLFEYFSETQRNKGNFPGRFSGRQFSNSRSEMNVSTLELGDSALYLCASSRTGGDYGYTFGSGTRLTVV.

The V and J genes are TRBV3-1 (or the pseudogene TRBV3-2) and TRBJ2-2, with TRBD2 matching 8 bases. V was pared by 4 bases and J by 3 bases, with 4 bases of the junction left unmatched. This CDR3 is built from 15 residues. CDR1 is LGHDT, CDR2 YNNKEL, per germline (reference sequence). The chain's CDR3 is CASSPRTSHTGELFF. DNA for the CDR3: TGTGCCAGCAGCCCCCGGACTAGCCACACCGGGGAGCTGTTTTTT.

The genes are TRBV29-1 and TRBJ1-1; D is ambiguous. V lost 8 bases and J lost 4, with 11 bases in between. The CDR3 contains 11 residues. The germline V gene encodes CDR1 SQVTM and CDR2 ANQGSEA. The CDR3 DNA is TGCAGCTTCACGGAGAGCACTGAAGCTTTCTTT. Translated: CSFTESTEAFF.

V usage is TRBV3-1 (or the pseudogene TRBV3-2) and J usage is TRBJ2-4, with TRBD2 identical over 7 bases. The germline V gene has CDR1 LGHDT and CDR2 YNNKEL (reference sequence). The junction had 7 bases not matched to a gene; V was cut back by 3 bases and J by 5 bases. This CDR3 has 15 residues. CDR3 protein: CASSQAPGLQNIQYF. The CDR3 DNA reads TGTGCCAGCAGCCAGGCACCGGGACTACAAAACATTCAGTACTTC.

The chain couples TRBV27 to TRBJ1-2, with D possibly TRBD1 on 6 matching bases. CDR1 and CDR2 (germline): MNHEY, SMNVEV (reference sequence). CDR3 length: 15 residues. Trimming pared 5 bases from V and 5 bases from J, leaving 18 bases between. The CDR3 DNA reads as TGTGCCAGCAGTAAAATAGGGGGTACCGCTTATGGCTACACCTTC. Protein: CASSKIGGTAYGYTF.

This chain joins TRBV7-3 and TRBJ2-5; 7 nucleotides align to TRBD2. The CDR3 extends over 16 amino acids. Germline V gives CDR1 SGHTA, CDR2 FQGTGA. The trim removed 1 base at V and 3 bases at J, leaving 8 bases unmatched. The CDR3 DNA sequence: TGTGCCAGCAGCTTAAATGTTGGACTAGGGGAAGAGACCCAGTACTTC. It is translated as CASSLNVGLGEETQYF. Drawing the rest from reference TRBV7-3 and TRBJ2-5, the complete variable domain is GAGVSQTPSNKVTEKGKYVELRCDPISGHTALYWYRQSLGQGPEFLIYFQGTGAADDSGLPNDRFFAVRPEGSVSTLKIQRTERGDSAVYLCASSLNVGLGEETQYFGPGTRLLVL.

This clone appeared once. The rearrangement links TRBV7-9 to TRBJ1-2; D is possibly TRBD1 (5 bases). The V gene's germline CDR1 is SEHNR and CDR2 FQNEAQ (reference sequence). V lost 3 bases, J lost 3 bases, and 8 bases lay in between. The CDR3 has 13 residues. In nucleotides, the CDR3 is TGTGCCAGCAGCTTGGGACTCCACTATGGCTACACCTTC. Residues: CASSLGLHYGYTF.